Below are 6 T cell receptor beta chains sequenced from a single sample in a study of blood T cell repertoires in COVID-19. Repertoires were generated with immunoSEQ multiplex PCR, while TCRdb's copy carries only in-frame clones and drops some. The sample shows around 300,000 clones, 80% to 90% of them seen only once. Sequenced sample: peripheral blood. Every receptor here comes from a woman in her seventies with acute or convalescent COVID-19.

A single count supports this clone. The chain joins TRBV11-2 to TRBJ2-2; D call uncertain. The germline V gene encodes CDR1 SGHAT and CDR2 FQNNGV. The CDR3 runs 16 residues. V was pared by 1 base and J by 7 bases, with 16 bases between. CDR3 DNA sequence: TGTGCCAGCAGCTTAGTATCCGGGTCTGTTGGCGGGGAGCTGTTTTTT. It yields the protein CASSLVSGSVGGELFF.

This chain uses TRBV6-6 with TRBJ1-1; possibly TRBD1 for D (6 bases). V was clipped by 7 bases and J by 7 bases, with 10 bases between them. The germline CDR1 and CDR2 sequences are MNHNY and SVGAGI (reference sequence). This CDR3 is built from 11 residues. For the CDR3, the DNA is TGTGCCAGCATCGACAGGATTGAAGCTTTCTTT. Translation: CASIDRIEAFF.

The chain recombines TRBV6-5 with TRBJ1-5; no reliable D call. Looked up from germline, CDR1 is MNHEY and CDR2 is SVGAGI. There are 15 residues in the CDR3. Trimming shortened V by 4 bases and J by 2 bases, and 12 bases separated the two germline ends. The CDR3 spells CASSSRSNRNQPQHF. The CDR3, as DNA: TGTGCCAGCAGTTCTAGGTCAAATCGCAATCAGCCCCAGCATTTT.

This clone was counted a few times. The chain combines TRBV24-1 with TRBJ1-1; a possible D gene is TRBD1 (6 bases). Deletions cut 8 bases from V and 5 bases from J, with 8 bases between. This CDR3 has 11 amino acids. Per germline, CDR1 KGHDR and CDR2 SFDVKD. The CDR3 region is CATMRGTEAFF. The CDR3 nucleotides are TGTGCCACCATGAGGGGGACTGAAGCTTTCTTT.

This chain connects TRBV27 to TRBJ1-6, with D possibly being TRBD1 (6 bases). The CDR3 is 17 residues long. CDR1 MNHEY and CDR2 SMNVEV come from the germline V gene (reference sequence). Deletions cut 5 bases from V and 5 bases from J, with 19 bases between. CDR3 DNA sequence: TGTGCCAGCAGTCCAGGCAGGGGCAGGGTAGATAATTCACCCCTCCACTTT. This gives the protein CASSPGRGRVDNSPLHF.

The V call is TRBV5-1, the J call TRBJ2-2; perhaps TRBD2 as D (7 bases). Trimming left V 6 bases short and J 3 bases short, with 18 bases between. CDR1 and CDR2 from the germline V gene are SGHRS and YFSETQ. This CDR3 has 16 residues. The CDR3 sequence: CASTQGGGRHTGELFF. DNA for the CDR3: TGCGCCAGCACCCAGGGAGGGGGGCGACACACCGGGGAGCTGTTTTTT.